This TCR beta chain was captured by sequencing in a study of multiple sclerosis patients with progressive multifocal leukoencephalopathy. This table comes from immunoSEQ multiplex PCR, and its TCRdb copy is limited to in-frame clones, with some not included. The repertoire holds approximately 31,000 clones, roughly 90% seen once, with 3% to 3.5% in the top ten. On this clone itself: Its antigen is still unknown.

Sample time point: time of PML onset. All patients had prior interferon beta, and all PML patients were female. At PML onset, T3 blood samples were taken. Findings and caveats of the study: Before and during natalizumab, the clones expanded at PML already existed. The findings' link to JC virus versus immunocompromise remained uncertain.

Germline V gene sequence: CDR1 MNHNS, CDR2 SASEGT. Trimming stripped 6 bases from V and 2 bases from J, with 17 bases between. This CDR3 region has 15 residues. The V and J genes are TRBV6-1 and TRBJ2-7; D perhaps matches TRBD1 (6 bases). This specimen consisted of PBMCs, obtained from a patient treated with natalizumab. This receptor was obtained from a human donor with progressive multifocal leukoencephalopathy. The DNA for the CDR3 is TGTGCCAGCAGGCCGGGACAAACGCAAGCCTACGAGCAGTACTTC. It specifies CASRPGQTQAYEQYF.